This T cell receptor (beta chain) was captured by sequencing in a study of PD-1 blockade in classical Hodgkin lymphoma. Relapse after autologous stem cell transplantation occurred in every patient, and brentuximab vedotin exposure varied. Profiled with immunoSEQ multiplex PCR; TCRdb holds only in-frame clones, not every one. The table includes tens of thousands of clones, approximately 94% detected once. The CDR3 covers 13 residues. Germline CDR1 and CDR2: SGHVS and FQNEAQ. V was clipped by 5 bases and J by 8 bases, with 13 bases between them. The sample consisted of peripheral blood mononuclear cells (PBMCs), taken at baseline. The chain links TRBV7-8 to TRBJ2-4; perhaps TRBD2 as D (6 bases). The source of this sequence is a human donor with classical Hodgkin lymphoma. The CDR3 DNA reads TGTGCCAGCAGCCACGGGAGTAGCGACATTCAGTACTTC. Its translation: CASSHGSSDIQYF. Full variable domain (outside the CDR3, taken from reference TRBV7-8 and TRBJ2-4): GAGVSQSPRYKVAKRGQDVALRCDPISGHVSLFWYQQALGQGPEFLTYFQNEAQLDKSGLPSDRFFAERPEGSVSTLKIQRTQQEDSAVYLCASSHGSSDIQYFGAGTRLSVL.